This entry is about one TCR beta chain. The data are from a study of blood T cell repertoires in COVID-19. Study summary: In each case, the material was cDNA or gDNA derived from T cells, B-cell-depleted T cells, or PBMCs.

V trimming: 6 bases; J trimming: 5 bases; junction bases outside the gene matches: 6. The CDR3 runs 14 residues. Germline V gene lookup returns CDR1 MDHEN and CDR2 SYDVKM. Generated by immunoSEQ multiplex PCR, the TCRdb table keeps only in-frame clones and is missing some. This sample has approximately 96,000 clones, with 85% to 95% found just once. This chain connects TRBV28 to TRBJ2-5; 10 bases map to TRBD1. The receptor was isolated from a man aged 55 to 70 with acute or convalescent COVID-19. Sequencing used peripheral blood. As DNA, the CDR3 is TGTGCCAGCAGCTCGACAGGGGGCTGGGAGACCCAGTACTTC. Its translation: CASSSTGGWETQYF.